The clone carrying this T cell receptor (beta chain) has only a few counts. The target antigen is unknown. The donors were part of the validation cohort of roughly 110 subjects. That cohort was separate from the first cohort, which comprised 700 or so subjects. The sample is drawn from a study of cytomegalovirus exposure and HLA in healthy donors. The study's findings and limits: The study recorded over 150 TCR beta chains that were cytomegalovirus-associated.

Using immunoSEQ multiplex PCR, the repertoire was profiled, and TCRdb retains in-frame clones only, with some absent. The repertoire includes almost 70,000 clones, approximately 96% of them detected once, and roughly 4.5% sits in the top ten. J was trimmed by 4 bases and V by 3 bases; bases with no gene match: 4. The germline V gene has CDR1 MNHNS and CDR2 SASEGT. The CDR3 covers 15 residues. This chain uses TRBV6-1 with TRBJ1-2; TRBD1 matches at 11 bases. The sequence was collected from a woman between 18 and 30 years old in good health and CMV-seropositive. Sequenced: PBMCs. The CDR3 DNA sequence: TGTGCCAGCAGTGACGGGACAGGGGGGGCCTATGGCTACACCTTC. Amino acid sequence: CASSDGTGGAYGYTF.